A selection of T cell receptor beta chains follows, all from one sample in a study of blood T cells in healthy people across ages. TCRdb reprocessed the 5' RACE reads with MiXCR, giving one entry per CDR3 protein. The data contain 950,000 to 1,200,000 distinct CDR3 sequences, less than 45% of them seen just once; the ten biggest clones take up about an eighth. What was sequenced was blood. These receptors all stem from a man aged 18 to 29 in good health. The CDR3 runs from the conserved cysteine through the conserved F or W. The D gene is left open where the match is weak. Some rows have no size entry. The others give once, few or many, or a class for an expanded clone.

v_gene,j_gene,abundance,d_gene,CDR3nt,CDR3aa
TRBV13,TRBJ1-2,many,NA,TGTGCCAGCAGCGGAGGGCCCAACGCGAACTATGGCTACACCTTC,CASSGGPNANYGYTF
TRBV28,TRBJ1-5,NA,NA,TGTGCCAGCAGTTTATTTGGGCAGGGTGGCAATCAGCCCCAGCATTTT,CASSLFGQGGNQPQHF
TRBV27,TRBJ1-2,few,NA,TGTGCCAGCAGTTTATCGGGGGCCCACTATGGCTACACCTTC,CASSLSGAHYGYTF
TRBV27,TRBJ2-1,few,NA,TGTGCCAGCCGCCCAGGGCCCTACAATGAGCAGTTCTTC,CASRPGPYNEQFF
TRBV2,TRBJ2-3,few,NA,TGTGCCAGCAGTGAACCTCTGACAGATACGCAGTATTTT,CASSEPLTDTQYF
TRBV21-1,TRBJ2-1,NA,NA,TGTGCCAGCAGCAAACCCGACAAGGCAGGGAAGAATGAGCAGTTCTTC,CASSKPDKAGKNEQFF
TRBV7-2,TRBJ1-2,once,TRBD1,TGTGCCAGCAGCAGACAGGGAGGCTACACCTTC,CASSRQGGYTF
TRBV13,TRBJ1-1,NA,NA,TGTGCCAGCAGCGCTGGGGGCTGGAACACTGAAGCTTTCTTT,CASSAGGWNTEAFF
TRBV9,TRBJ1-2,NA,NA,TGTGCCTGCAGCCCAAGGGTGGCAGGGGAATCCTATGGCTACACCTTC,CACSPRVAGESYGYTF
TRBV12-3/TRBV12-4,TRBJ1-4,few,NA,TGTGCCAGCAGTCAGGGTAGCGGAACTGAAAAACTGTTTTTT,CASSQGSGTEKLFF
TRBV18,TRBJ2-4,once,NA,TGTGCCAGCTCACCTCCCGGGATTCAAAACATTCAGTACTTC,CASSPPGIQNIQYF
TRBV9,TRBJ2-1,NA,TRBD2,TGTGCCAGCAGCGTACGGCGGGGGGGGGACAATGAGCAGTTCTTC,CASSVRRGGDNEQFF
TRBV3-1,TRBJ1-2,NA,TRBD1,TGTGCCAGCAGCCCCAATCCGGGACAGGGGTCTCGTGGCTACACCTTC,CASSPNPGQGSRGYTF
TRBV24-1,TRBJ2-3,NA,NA,TGTGCCACCAGTGGGAGGGAGAATGACCGGGATACGCAGTATTTT,CATSGRENDRDTQYF
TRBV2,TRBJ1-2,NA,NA,TGTGCCAGCAGTCCTCTCCAGGGTGATGCTAACTATGGCTACACCTTC,CASSPLQGDANYGYTF
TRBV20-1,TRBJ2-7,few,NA,TGCAGTGCTTATGGAGGGACGGAATACCCATACGAGCAGTACTTC,CSAYGGTEYPYEQYF
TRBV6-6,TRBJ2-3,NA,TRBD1,TGTGCCAGCACTCTCTTGGGACAGGCCATTGGGGATACGCAGTATTTT,CASTLLGQAIGDTQYF
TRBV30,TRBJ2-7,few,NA,TGTGCCTGGAGTAGTGACGGGGACGAGCAGTACTTC,CAWSSDGDEQYF
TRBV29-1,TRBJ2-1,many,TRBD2,TGCAGCGTTGAAGGACTAGCACGTATTACCTACAATGAGCAGTTCTTC,CSVEGLARITYNEQFF
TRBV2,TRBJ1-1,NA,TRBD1,TGTGCCAGCAGGCCAGGGGGTGACACTGAAGCTTTCTTT,CASRPGGDTEAFF
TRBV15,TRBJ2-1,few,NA,TGTGCCACCAGCCCCTTCGCGCTTTACAATGAGCAGTTCTTC,CATSPFALYNEQFF
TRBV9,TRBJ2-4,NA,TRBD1,TGTGCCAGCAGCGCTTACACAGGGGGCTCCAAAAACATTCAGTACTTC,CASSAYTGGSKNIQYF
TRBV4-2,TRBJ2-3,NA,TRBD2,TGTGCCAGCAGCCAGAGGCACGGACTAGCTGCAGATACGCAGTATTTT,CASSQRHGLAADTQYF
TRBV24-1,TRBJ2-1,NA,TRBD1,TGTGCCACCAGTGACCCTGGACAGGGATCCCACAATGAGCAGTTCTTC,CATSDPGQGSHNEQFF
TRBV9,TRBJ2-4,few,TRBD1,TGTGCCAGCAGCGCTTCCACAGGGGGTGAGACCAAAAACATTCAGTACTTC,CASSASTGGETKNIQYF
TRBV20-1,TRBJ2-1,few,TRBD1,TGCAAAAGGGACAGGCGTAGAAATGAGCAGTTCTTC,CKRDRRRNEQFF